Listed here are 3 T cell receptor beta chains from one sample, sequenced in a study of T cells in tumors after PD-1 blockade. Sequencing used immunoSEQ multiplex PCR; TCRdb keeps in-frame clones, though not all of them. This table holds fewer than 9,000 clones, around two thirds found once. This specimen was tumor tissue, taken after anti-PD-1 treatment. All receptors come from a human donor with basal cell carcinoma.

The chain uses TRBV6-6 and TRBJ1-5; 8 nucleotides align to TRBD1. The CDR3 is made up of 14 amino acids. J was trimmed by 7 bases and V by 7 bases; bases with no gene match: 9. From germline, CDR1 is MNHNY and CDR2 SVGAGI (reference sequence). Here the CDR3 reads CASKSTGVGQPQHF. CDR3 DNA: TGTGCCAGCAAATCGACAGGGGTCGGACAGCCCCAGCATTTT.

The rearrangement joins TRBV29-1 to TRBJ1-1, with D hard to call. CDR1 is SQVTM and CDR2 is ANQGSEA in the germline V gene. The CDR3 extends over 10 amino acids. The V gene lost 4 bases and the J gene lost 7 bases, with 7 bases spanning the gap. As DNA, the CDR3 is TGCAGCGTTGGAGGCCTTGAAGCTTTCTTT. Encoded protein: CSVGGLEAFF.

The rearrangement uses TRBV3-1 (or the pseudogene TRBV3-2) and TRBJ1-4; possible D gene TRBD1, 5 bases. Germline CDR1 reads LGHDT; CDR2 reads YNNKEL (reference sequence). CDR3 length equals 16 residues. Trimming took off 1 base at V and 10 bases at J, with 19 bases between the two ends. The CDR3 sequence is CASSQGVSDSSGKLFF. In DNA, the CDR3 is TGTGCCAGCAGCCAAGGGGTTTCCGACAGTAGTGGAAAACTGTTTTTT.